Included here is one T cell receptor (beta chain) sequence, with context. This CDR3 has 16 amino acids. Germline CDR1 is MGHRA and CDR2 is YSYEKL. The data were taken from a study of T cells expressing NK-cell markers. Across the whole study: The TCR beta repertoires were obtained from sorted CD3+CD56+NKG2C+, CD3+CD56+NKG2C- and CD3+CD56-NKG2C+ T cells.

TCRdb reprocessed the 5' RACE reads; each CDR3 protein has one entry and no DNA is given. Reported are approximately 440,000 distinct CDR3 sequences; the ten largest clones contain approximately 1.4%. The chain employs TRBV4-1 and TRBJ2-1. The sample was blood T cells: a sorted CD56 or NKG2C T cell subset, CD4+ or CD8+ T cells, or bulk PBMC T cells (not recorded which). This clonotype was obtained from a woman between 50 and 59 years old in good health. This CDR3 is CASSQGKAYSYNEQFF.